This is a list of T cell receptor beta chains from one sample in a study of cytomegalovirus exposure and HLA in healthy donors. Sequencing used immunoSEQ multiplex PCR; TCRdb keeps in-frame clones, though not all of them. The repertoire holds some 310,000 clones, around 90% seen once, with approximately 0.9% in the top ten. The sample taken for sequencing was PBMCs. Receptors were obtained from a man younger than 45 in good health and CMV-seronegative. Each CDR3 is given with its conserved first and last residue. A row's size may be missing; if present it is once, few, many or a size class.

V gene: TRBV11-3; clone size: .; CDR3 protein: CASSLGGASYEQYF
V gene: TRBV6-5; clone size: few; CDR3 protein: CASSRDREQFF
V gene: TRBV5-8; clone size: .; CDR3 protein: CASSLAYGYTF
V gene: TRBV11-2; clone size: .; CDR3 protein: CASSHGTSVPSYQETQYF
V gene: TRBV30; clone size: .; CDR3 protein: CAWRGALDTQYF
V gene: TRBV18; clone size: .; CDR3 protein: CASSPRTGANEKLFF
V gene: TRBV7-2; clone size: .; CDR3 protein: CASSRKRRGSGNTIYF
V gene: TRBV19; clone size: .; CDR3 protein: CASSNRGAGDQETQYF
V gene: TRBV18; clone size: .; CDR3 protein: CASSPILGQKENYGYTF
V gene: TRBV28; clone size: .; CDR3 protein: CASSSPPGDTTLSF
V gene: TRBV15; clone size: .; CDR3 protein: CATSRDSTGGQPQHF
V gene: TRBV4-3; clone size: .; CDR3 protein: CASSRTDREIETQYF
V gene: TRBV6-1; clone size: .; CDR3 protein: CASSAGQLSGANVLTF
V gene: TRBV7-9; clone size: .; CDR3 protein: CATRPGQSFIGYTF
V gene: TRBV7-2; clone size: .; CDR3 protein: CASSSHREGYNSPLHF
V gene: TRBV5-6; clone size: .; CDR3 protein: CASSLGRTVIVSYEQYF
V gene: TRBV7-9; clone size: .; CDR3 protein: CASSIRQGNGEKLFF
V gene: TRBV15; clone size: .; CDR3 protein: CAIRDTSTGELFF
V gene: TRBV27; clone size: .; CDR3 protein: CASSSLADSYEQYF
V gene: TRBV6-5; clone size: few; CDR3 protein: CASSYDRTYEQYF
V gene: TRBV7-2; clone size: .; CDR3 protein: CASSWTGTEAFF
V gene: TRBV4-3; clone size: .; CDR3 protein: CASSQVSTGDEQYF
V gene: TRBV7-8; clone size: .; CDR3 protein: CASSSGLAGDSYQETQYF
V gene: TRBV27; clone size: .; CDR3 protein: CASSLISGGGTTQYF
V gene: TRBV7-7; clone size: .; CDR3 protein: CASSLVSRETQYF